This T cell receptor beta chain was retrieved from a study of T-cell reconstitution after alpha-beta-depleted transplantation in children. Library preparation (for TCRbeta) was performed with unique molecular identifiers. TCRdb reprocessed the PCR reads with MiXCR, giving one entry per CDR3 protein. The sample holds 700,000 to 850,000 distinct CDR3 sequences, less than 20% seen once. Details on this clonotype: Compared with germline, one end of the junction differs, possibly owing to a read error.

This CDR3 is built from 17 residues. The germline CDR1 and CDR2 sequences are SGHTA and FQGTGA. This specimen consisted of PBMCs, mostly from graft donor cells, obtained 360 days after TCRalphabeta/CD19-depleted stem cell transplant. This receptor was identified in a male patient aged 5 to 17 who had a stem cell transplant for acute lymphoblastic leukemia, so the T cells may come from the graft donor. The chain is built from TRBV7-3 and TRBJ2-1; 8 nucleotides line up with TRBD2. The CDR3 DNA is TGTGCCACCAGCCCATTGACTAGCGCGAGCTCCTACAATGAGCAGTTCTTC. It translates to CATSPLTSASSYNEQFF.